A single sample gave rise to the 10 T cell receptor beta chains below, sequenced in a study of cytomegalovirus exposure and HLA in healthy donors. Sequenced by immunoSEQ multiplex PCR; TCRdb stores in-frame clones only, minus some. The sample lists around 60,000 clones, 96% seen once, with 0.95% to 1.5% in the top ten. Input material: PBMCs. The receptor set was obtained from a woman between 18 and 29 years old in good health and CMV-seronegative.

The chain couples TRBV9 to TRBJ2-3; no firm D call. Germline loops: CDR1 SGDLS, CDR2 YYNGEE. Trimming shortened V by 0 bases and J by 2 bases, and 10 bases separated the two germline ends. CDR3 size: 15 residues. The CDR3 region is CASSVVPQNTDTQYF. The CDR3 region has the DNA TGTGCCAGCAGCGTAGTACCCCAGAACACAGATACGCAGTATTTT.

V gene TRBV6-5 combines with J gene TRBJ2-1; D is undetermined. The length of the CDR3 is 14 residues. Trimming cost V 0 bases and J 8 bases, with 11 bases left between them. Germline V gene sequence: CDR1 MNHEY, CDR2 SVGAGI. CDR3 amino acids: CASSYSTGFDEQFF. The CDR3 DNA reads TGTGCCAGCAGTTACTCGACCGGGTTCGATGAGCAGTTCTTC.

The V gene is TRBV7-2, the J gene TRBJ1-1, with 12 bases identical to TRBD1. The J segment lost 2 bases and the V segment lost 6 bases, leaving 7 bases of the junction unmatched. CDR3 length: 16 residues. Germline V gene sequence: CDR1 SGHTA, CDR2 FQGNSA. CDR3 sequence (DNA): TGTGCCAGCAGAAAGGGACAGGGGGCGACAAACACTGAAGCTTTCTTT. It is translated as CASRKGQGATNTEAFF.

The V and J genes are TRBV5-1 and TRBJ1-2; no clear D gene. CDR3 length equals 15 residues. Trimming pared 1 base from V and 5 bases from J, leaving 15 bases between. CDR1 and CDR2 from the germline V gene are SGHRS and YFSETQ. The CDR3: CASSLSASASYGYTF. CDR3 nucleotides: TGCGCCAGCAGCTTGTCGGCCAGCGCCTCATATGGCTACACCTTC. Drawing the rest from reference TRBV5-1 and TRBJ1-2, the complete variable domain is KAGVTQTPRYLIKTRGQQVTLSCSPISGHRSVSWYQQTPGQGLQFLFEYFSETQRNKGNFPGRFSGRQFSNSRSEMNVSTLELGDSALYLCASSLSASASYGYTFGSGTRLTVV.

This clone was recorded once. V gene TRBV9 combines with J gene TRBJ2-1, with 10 bases matching TRBD2. This CDR3 has 16 amino acids. The trim removed 2 bases at V and 3 bases at J, leaving 5 bases unmatched. Germline-derived CDR1 and CDR2 are SGDLS and YYNGEE. This chain's CDR3 is CASSVLSGGVYNEQFF. The CDR3 region has the DNA TGTGCCAGCAGCGTTCTCAGCGGGGGGGTCTACAATGAGCAGTTCTTC. Full variable domain (rest looked up from reference TRBV9 and TRBJ2-1): DSGVTQTPKHLITATGQRVTLRCSPRSGDLSVYWYQQSLDQGLQFLIQYYNGEERAKGNILERFSAQQFPDLHSELNLSSLELGDSALYFCASSVLSGGVYNEQFFGPGTRLTVL.

The chain couples TRBV7-2 to TRBJ1-2; TRBD1 might be the D (6 bases). Germline V gives CDR1 SGHTA, CDR2 FQGNSA. The CDR3 spans 16 residues. V lost 5 bases, J lost 0 bases, and 16 bases lay in between. This CDR3 reads CASSLSGGAANYGYTF. As DNA, the CDR3 is TGTGCCAGCAGCCTAAGTGGGGGGGCAGCTAACTATGGCTACACCTTC.

This rearrangement joins TRBV30 to TRBJ1-1, with TRBD1 as a possible D gene (6 bases). CDR1 and CDR2 from the germline V gene are GTSNPN and SVGIG (reference sequence). The CDR3 length is 13 residues. V gave up 3 bases and J gave up 6 bases, with 14 bases separating them. CDR3 region: CAWRQTEGAEAFF. The CDR3 region has the DNA TGTGCCTGGAGACAAACAGAGGGGGCTGAAGCTTTCTTT.

V is TRBV19 and J is TRBJ2-1, with 9 positions matching TRBD2. Germline V gene lookup returns CDR1 LNHDA and CDR2 SQIVND (reference sequence). Trimming took 4 bases from V and 10 from J; bases not matched to a gene: 11. CDR3 length: 15 residues. The chain's CDR3 is CASSNPPAGGREQFF. The CDR3 DNA follows: TGTGCCAGTAGTAACCCGCCAGCGGGAGGCCGAGAGCAGTTCTTC.

V is TRBV20-1 and J is TRBJ1-1; D remains unclear. CDR3 length: 11 residues. Germline CDR1 and CDR2: DFQATT and SNEGSKA (reference sequence). V was trimmed by 6 bases and J by 14 bases, leaving 19 bases between them. As DNA, the CDR3 is TGCAGTGCCAGGAGGGCCGCCTTTGGGTTCTTT. As protein: CSARRAAFGFF.

The rearrangement uses TRBV6-6 and TRBJ2-5; 8 positions agree with TRBD1. The trim removed 2 bases at V and 4 bases at J, leaving 9 bases unmatched. Looked up from germline, CDR1 is MNHNY and CDR2 is SVGAGI (reference sequence). The CDR3 is 16 amino acids. The CDR3 DNA reads as TGTGCCAGCAGTTACCCCAACAGGGGGAGGTCAGAGACCCAGTACTTC. It codes for CASSYPNRGRSETQYF.